These T cell receptor beta chains were read from a single sample in a study of T cell responses to AZD1222 COVID-19 vaccine. Repertoires were generated with immunoSEQ multiplex PCR, while TCRdb's copy carries only in-frame clones and drops some. This sample has about 120,000 clones, with roughly 93% found just once. The sequenced sample was peripheral blood, obtained on day 0 of AZD1222 vaccination. The receptors were sampled from an adult in good health. CDR3s include the opening cysteine and the closing phenylalanine or tryptophan. D genes are given only for firm matches. A clone size is listed for some rows: how often the clone was seen (once, few, many), or a class if it is expanded.

TRBV6-5	14	TRBD2	NA	TRBJ2-1	TGTGCCAGCAGCCTGACTAGCGCATACAATGAGCAGTTCTTC	CASSLTSAYNEQFF
TRBV11-1	11	NA	NA	TRBJ1-1	TGTGCCAGCAGCCCTCAAACTGAAGCTTTCTTT	CASSPQTEAFF
TRBV7-9	13	TRBD1	NA	TRBJ1-2	TGTGCCAGCAGTTATGGACAGGGCTATGGCTACACCTTC	CASSYGQGYGYTF
TRBV6-6	13	NA	NA	TRBJ2-7	TGTGCCAGCAGTTACGTGGAGCCATCCGAGCAGTACTTC	CASSYVEPSEQYF
TRBV19	14	TRBD1	NA	TRBJ1-3	TGTGCCAGTGCAGGGGGCCCAATTGGAAACACCATATATTTT	CASAGGPIGNTIYF
TRBV5-4	12	NA	NA	TRBJ1-6	TGTGCCAGCAGCTTGGATACTTCACCCCTCCACTTT	CASSLDTSPLHF
TRBV5-1	13	NA	NA	TRBJ1-1	TGCGCCAGCAAGTCCTTGAGTGGCACTGAAGCTTTCTTT	CASKSLSGTEAFF
TRBV18	13	NA	once	TRBJ1-3	TGTGCCACTCGCGGCGCAGCGGGAAACACCATATATTTT	CATRGAAGNTIYF
TRBV7-9	13	NA	NA	TRBJ1-3	TGTGCCAGCAGCTTAGCCGGTGTCGACACCATATATTTT	CASSLAGVDTIYF
TRBV6-2/TRBV6-3	16	TRBD2	NA	TRBJ2-5	TGTGCCAGCAGTTCAACTAGCGGGAGATGGGGTGAGACCCAGTACTTC	CASSSTSGRWGETQYF
TRBV2	12	NA	NA	TRBJ2-3	TGTGCCAGCAGTACCCTGGGGGATACGCAGTATTTT	CASSTLGDTQYF
TRBV30	12	NA	NA	TRBJ1-2	TGTGCCTGGAGTTTGGGGAACTATGGCTACACCTTC	CAWSLGNYGYTF
TRBV15	14	NA	NA	TRBJ1-1	TGTGCCACCAGCAGGGAACTGTTGGGTTTTGAAGCTTTCTTT	CATSRELLGFEAFF
TRBV28	18	TRBD2	NA	TRBJ2-3	TGTGCCAGCAGTCCTTGGGGGACTAGCGGGAGGGGTCGGGATACGCAGTATTTT	CASSPWGTSGRGRDTQYF
TRBV7-9	12	NA	NA	TRBJ1-2	TGTGCCAGCAGCTTAGGGGGCTATGGCTACACCTTC	CASSLGGYGYTF
TRBV5-1	12	NA	once	TRBJ2-1	TGCGCCAGCTCCCGGGGTTACAATGAGCAGTTCTTC	CASSRGYNEQFF
TRBV6-5	13	NA	NA	TRBJ2-2	TGTGCCAGCAGTTACGAGAACACCGGGGAGCTGTTTTTT	CASSYENTGELFF
TRBV19	15	NA	NA	TRBJ1-6	TGTGCCAGTAGTCCCGGGGGGGTTGTCGGTTCACCCCTCCACTTT	CASSPGGVVGSPLHF
TRBV2	14	NA	NA	TRBJ1-1	TGTGCCAGCAGGGACGGATCTTTGAACACTGAAGCTTTCTTT	CASRDGSLNTEAFF
TRBV6-5	15	TRBD2	NA	TRBJ2-7	TGTGCCAGCATCCCTTCGTGGGGGGGGTCTAACGAGCAGTACTTC	CASIPSWGGSNEQYF
TRBV18	13	TRBD1	NA	TRBJ1-2	TGTGCCAGTCGGACAGGGGGCAACTATGGCTACACCTTC	CASRTGGNYGYTF
TRBV14	13	NA	NA	TRBJ1-2	TGTGCCAGCAGCCAAGATGTGGGGTATGGCTACACCTTC	CASSQDVGYGYTF
TRBV29-1	14	NA	NA	TRBJ1-2	TGCAGCGCTGGGGGCCCAGAAAATAACTATGGCTACACCTTC	CSAGGPENNYGYTF
TRBV24-1	12	NA	NA	TRBJ2-3	TGTGCCACCAGTGGAGGAACCGATACGCAGTATTTT	CATSGGTDTQYF
TRBV30	13	NA	NA	TRBJ1-1	TGTGCCTGGACCGGGACGGCGAACACTGAAGCTTTCTTT	CAWTGTANTEAFF
TRBV10-3	13	TRBD2	NA	TRBJ2-1	TGTGCCATCAGGGGGCGGGGGTTAGGTGAGCAGTTCTTC	CAIRGRGLGEQFF
TRBV10-3	15	TRBD1	NA	TRBJ2-2	TGTGCCATCAGGGAAGGGACAGGGTCTGCCGGGGAGCTGTTTTTT	CAIREGTGSAGELFF
TRBV6-5	13	NA	NA	TRBJ1-1	TGTGCCAGCAGTCCCCGGGGGGACACTGAAGCTTTCTTT	CASSPRGDTEAFF
TRBV28	12	TRBD1	NA	TRBJ1-2	TGTGCCAGCAGTGTACAGGGGATAGGCTACACCTTC	CASSVQGIGYTF
TRBV6-5	14	TRBD1	NA	TRBJ1-2	TGTGCCAGCAGTAGCGACAGGGCTGGCTATGGCTACACCTTC	CASSSDRAGYGYTF
TRBV3-1/TRBV3-2	15	NA	once	TRBJ1-1	TGTGCCAGCAGCCAAGAACCAGGGTCGAACACTGAAGCTTTCTTT	CASSQEPGSNTEAFF
TRBV6-5	14	NA	NA	TRBJ1-6	TGTGCCAGCAGTTACACAGGGAGAGGCTCACCCCTCCACTTT	CASSYTGRGSPLHF